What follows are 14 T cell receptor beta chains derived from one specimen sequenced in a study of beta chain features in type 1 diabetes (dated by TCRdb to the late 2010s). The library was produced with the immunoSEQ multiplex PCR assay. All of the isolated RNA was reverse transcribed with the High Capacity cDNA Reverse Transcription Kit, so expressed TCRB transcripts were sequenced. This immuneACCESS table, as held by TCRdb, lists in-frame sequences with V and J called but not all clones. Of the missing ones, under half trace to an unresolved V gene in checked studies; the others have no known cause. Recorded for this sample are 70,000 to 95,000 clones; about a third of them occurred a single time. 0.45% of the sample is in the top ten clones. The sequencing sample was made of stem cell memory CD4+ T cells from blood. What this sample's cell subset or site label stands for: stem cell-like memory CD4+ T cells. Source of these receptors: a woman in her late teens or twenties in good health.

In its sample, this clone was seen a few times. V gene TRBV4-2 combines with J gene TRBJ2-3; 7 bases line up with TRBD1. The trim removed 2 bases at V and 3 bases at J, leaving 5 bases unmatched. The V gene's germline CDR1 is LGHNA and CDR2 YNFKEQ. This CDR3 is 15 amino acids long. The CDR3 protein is CASSQIGGRTDTQYF. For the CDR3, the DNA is TGTGCCAGCAGCCAAATAGGGGGCAGAACAGATACGCAGTATTTT.

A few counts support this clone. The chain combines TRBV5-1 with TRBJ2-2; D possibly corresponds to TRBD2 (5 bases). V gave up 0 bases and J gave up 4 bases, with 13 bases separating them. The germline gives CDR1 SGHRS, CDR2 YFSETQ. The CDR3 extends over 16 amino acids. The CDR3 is CASSLAGIRGTGELFF. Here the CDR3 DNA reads TGCGCCAGCAGCTTGGCCGGGATACGGGGCACCGGGGAGCTGTTTTTT. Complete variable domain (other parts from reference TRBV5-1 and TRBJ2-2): KAGVTQTPRYLIKTRGQQVTLSCSPISGHRSVSWYQQTPGQGLQFLFEYFSETQRNKGNFPGRFSGRQFSNSRSEMNVSTLELGDSALYLCASSLAGIRGTGELFFGEGSRLTVL.

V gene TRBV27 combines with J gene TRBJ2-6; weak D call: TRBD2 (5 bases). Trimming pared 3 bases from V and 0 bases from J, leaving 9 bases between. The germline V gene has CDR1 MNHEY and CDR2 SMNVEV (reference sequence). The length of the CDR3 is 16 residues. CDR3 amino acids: CASSFLANSGANVLTF. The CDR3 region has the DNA TGTGCCAGCAGTTTCCTAGCCAACTCTGGGGCCAACGTCCTGACTTTC. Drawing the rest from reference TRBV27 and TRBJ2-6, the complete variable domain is EAQVTQNPRYLITVTGKKLTVTCSQNMNHEYMSWYRQDPGLGLRQIYYSMNVEVTDKGDVPEGYKVSRKEKRNFPLILESPSPNQTSLYFCASSFLANSGANVLTFGAGSRLTVL.

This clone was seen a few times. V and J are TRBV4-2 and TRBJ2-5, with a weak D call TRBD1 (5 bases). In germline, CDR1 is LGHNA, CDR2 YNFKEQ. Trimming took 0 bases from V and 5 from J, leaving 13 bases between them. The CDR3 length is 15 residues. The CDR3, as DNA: TGTGCCAGCAGCCAAGATCACGGCAAGGGGGAGACCCAGTACTTC. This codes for CASSQDHGKGETQYF.

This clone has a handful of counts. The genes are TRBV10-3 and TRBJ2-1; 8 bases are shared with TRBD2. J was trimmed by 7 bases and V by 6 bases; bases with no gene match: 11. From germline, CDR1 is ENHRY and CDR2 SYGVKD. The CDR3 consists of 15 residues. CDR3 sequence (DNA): TGTGCCATCAGGGGCCAGCGGGAGTATCGGAATGAGCAGTTCTTC. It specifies CAIRGQREYRNEQFF.

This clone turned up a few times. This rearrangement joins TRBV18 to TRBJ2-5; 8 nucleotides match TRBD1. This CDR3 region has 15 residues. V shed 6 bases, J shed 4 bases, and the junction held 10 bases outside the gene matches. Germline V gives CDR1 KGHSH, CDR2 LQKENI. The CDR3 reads CASSQRTGFGETQYF. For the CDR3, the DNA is TGTGCCAGCTCCCAAAGGACAGGGTTTGGAGAGACCCAGTACTTC.

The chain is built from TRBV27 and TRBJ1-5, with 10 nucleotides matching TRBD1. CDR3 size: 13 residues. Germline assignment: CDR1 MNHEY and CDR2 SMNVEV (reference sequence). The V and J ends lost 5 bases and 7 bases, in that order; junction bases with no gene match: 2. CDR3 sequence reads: CASSPDRGQPQHF. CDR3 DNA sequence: TGTGCCAGCAGTCCGGACAGGGGGCAGCCCCAGCATTTT.

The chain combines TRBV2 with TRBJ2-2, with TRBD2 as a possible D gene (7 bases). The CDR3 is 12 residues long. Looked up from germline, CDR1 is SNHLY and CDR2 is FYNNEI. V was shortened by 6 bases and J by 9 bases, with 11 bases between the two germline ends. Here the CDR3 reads CASRGGQRELFF. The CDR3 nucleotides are TGTGCCAGCAGGGGGGGGCAGCGGGAGCTGTTTTTT.

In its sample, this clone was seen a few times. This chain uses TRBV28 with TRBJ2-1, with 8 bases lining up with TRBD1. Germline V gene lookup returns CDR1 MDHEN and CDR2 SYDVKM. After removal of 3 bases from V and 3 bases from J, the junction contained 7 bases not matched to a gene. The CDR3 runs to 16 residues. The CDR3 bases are TGTGCCAGCAGTTTCGCCGGGACAGGACGCTACAATGAGCAGTTCTTC. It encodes CASSFAGTGRYNEQFF.

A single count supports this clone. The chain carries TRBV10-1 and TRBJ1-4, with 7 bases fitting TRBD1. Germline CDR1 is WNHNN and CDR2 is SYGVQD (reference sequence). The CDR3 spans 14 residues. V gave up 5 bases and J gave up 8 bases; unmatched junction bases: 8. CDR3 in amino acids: CASSSGQEGEKLFF. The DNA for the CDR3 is TGCGCCAGCAGTTCCGGACAGGAAGGGGAAAAACTGTTTTTT.

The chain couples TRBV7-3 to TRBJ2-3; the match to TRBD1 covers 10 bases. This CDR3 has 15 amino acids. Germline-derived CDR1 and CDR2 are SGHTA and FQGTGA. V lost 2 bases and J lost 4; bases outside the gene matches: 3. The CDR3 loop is CASSLGTGVADTQYF. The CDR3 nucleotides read TGTGCCAGCAGCTTAGGGACAGGGGTGGCAGATACGCAGTATTTT.

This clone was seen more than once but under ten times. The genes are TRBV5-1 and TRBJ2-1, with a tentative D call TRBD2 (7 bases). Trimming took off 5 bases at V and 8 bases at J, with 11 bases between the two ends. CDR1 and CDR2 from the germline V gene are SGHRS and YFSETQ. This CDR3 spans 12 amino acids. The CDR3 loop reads CASRTGGYEQFF. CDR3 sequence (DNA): TGCGCCAGCAGGACGGGGGGCTATGAGCAGTTCTTC.

DNA for the CDR3: TGTGCTAGTGGTTTGAGCGGGACAGGGGCGAATGAGCAGTTCTTC. Translation: CASGLSGTGANEQFF. The chain is built from TRBV12-5 and TRBJ2-1; 10 bases fit TRBD1. V trimming: 2 bases; J trimming: 7 bases; junction bases outside the gene matches: 5. The germline gives CDR1 LGHNT, CDR2 FRNRAP. The CDR3 length is 15 residues.

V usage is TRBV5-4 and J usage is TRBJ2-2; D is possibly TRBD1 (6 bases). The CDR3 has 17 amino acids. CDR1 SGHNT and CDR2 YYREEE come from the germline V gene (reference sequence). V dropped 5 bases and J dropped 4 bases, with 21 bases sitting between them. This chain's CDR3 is CASREGVSGQITGELFF. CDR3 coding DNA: TGTGCCAGCAGGGAAGGGGTATCGGGACAAATCACCGGGGAGCTGTTTTTT.